A single sample gave rise to the 16 T cell receptor beta chains below, sequenced in a study of cytomegalovirus exposure and HLA in healthy donors. The PCR had 60 Vbeta and 13 Jbeta primers. Some clones are missing from TCRdb's copy, which holds only in-frame ones; the method was immunoSEQ multiplex PCR. The sample has roughly 60,000 clones, about 80% seen once. The sample consisted of PBMCs. The receptors derive from a woman in her thirties or forties in good health and CMV-seropositive.

This rearrangement joins TRBV6-5 to TRBJ1-2; TRBD1 aligns across 9 bases. Germline V gives CDR1 MNHEY, CDR2 SVGAGI. Trimming cost V 6 bases and J 5 bases; bases outside gene matches: 10. CDR3 length: 15 residues. This chain's CDR3 is CASSLVQGTGYGYTF. In DNA form, the CDR3 reads TGTGCCAGCAGCCTTGTACAGGGGACAGGGTATGGCTACACCTTC.

The chain joins TRBV14 to TRBJ1-2; D remains ambiguous. Trimming stripped 4 bases from V and 5 bases from J, with 23 bases between. Germline CDR1 reads SGHDN; CDR2 reads FVKESK. CDR3 size: 17 residues. The CDR3 spells CASSPLIGVSGSYGYTF. DNA for the CDR3: TGTGCCAGCAGCCCCCTCATTGGGGTGTCGGGGTCGTATGGCTACACCTTC.

The chain is built from TRBV1 and TRBJ2-7; TRBD2, the D gene given by the table, was not confirmed from the DNA. TRBV1 is listed as a pseudogene. The CDR3 runs to 17 residues. DNA for the CDR3: TGCACCAGCAGCCAAGAGCGGGGCAGGAGTGGCTCCTACGAGCAGTACTTC. Translating gives CTSSQERGRSGSYEQYF.

The chain employs TRBV6-6 and TRBJ2-7; 8 nucleotides line up with TRBD2. Germline CDR1 is MNHNY and CDR2 is SVGAGI (reference sequence). The V segment lost 6 bases and the J segment 11 bases; nucleotides outside the gene matches: 6. The CDR3 covers 11 residues. The CDR3: CASRGPREEYF. The DNA for the CDR3 is TGTGCCAGCAGGGGTCCGCGGGAGGAGTACTTC.

The chain recombines TRBV27 with TRBJ1-2; the match to TRBD1 covers 9 bases. The CDR3 length is 16 residues. V shed 5 bases and J 4 bases; nucleotides not matched to a gene: 11. Germline CDR1 MNHEY, CDR2 SMNVEV (reference sequence). CDR3 DNA sequence: TGTGCCAGCAGTCCCCACCAGACAGGGGGGGGCTATGGCTACACCTTC. Translated, it gives CASSPHQTGGGYGYTF.

The chain employs TRBV5-5 and TRBJ1-6, with 8 bases fitting TRBD1. The CDR3 loop spans 15 amino acids. From germline, CDR1 is SGHKS and CDR2 YYEKEE (reference sequence). The V segment lost 1 base and the J segment 5 bases; nucleotides outside the gene matches: 2. The CDR3 sequence: CASSLKQGDNSPLHF. The CDR3 DNA reads TGTGCCAGCAGCTTGAAACAGGGGGATAATTCACCCCTCCACTTT.

Regarding this clone: At one of its ends the junction is not consistent with the germline gene, which may arise from a read error. This chain joins TRBV7-9 and TRBJ2-3, with 9 bases lining up with TRBD2. CDR3 length equals 17 residues. Germline lookup yields CDR1 SEHNR and CDR2 FQNEAQ (reference sequence). The CDR3 reads CSSSLGFGLARTDTQYF. CDR3 DNA sequence: TGTTCCAGCAGCTTAGGATTCGGACTAGCGAGAACAGATACGCAGTATTTT.

This clone was detected a few times. J is TRBJ1-1 and V is TRBV27; possibly TRBD1 for D (5 bases). The CDR3 has 16 residues. Trimming pared 7 bases from V and 0 bases from J, leaving 18 bases between. In germline, CDR1 is MNHEY, CDR2 SMNVEV (reference sequence). The CDR3 nucleotides read TGTGCCAGCAAGGGACTGGGAGAAGGGGTGAACACTGAAGCTTTCTTT. Translating it yields CASKGLGEGVNTEAFF.

The V call is TRBV19, the J call TRBJ1-5; 7 bases line up with TRBD1. The CDR3 totals 14 residues. V shed 5 bases, J shed 5 bases, and the junction held 6 bases outside the gene matches. Germline V gives CDR1 LNHDA, CDR2 SQIVND (reference sequence). The CDR3 DNA reads TGTGCCAGTAGTTGGGACAGCCGATATCAGCCCCAGCATTTT. Protein sequence: CASSWDSRYQPQHF.

This sequence joins TRBV2 and TRBJ2-1; 10 bases fit TRBD2. The CDR3 totals 15 residues. The V gene end was trimmed by 4 bases and the J gene end by 7 bases; junction bases not matched to a gene: 7. Germline V lookup: CDR1 SNHLY, CDR2 FYNNEI. CDR3 DNA sequence: TGTGCCAGCAGTGCAAATAGCGGGGGGTCGAATGAGCAGTTCTTC. Its translation: CASSANSGGSNEQFF.

In its sample, this clone was seen a few times. The chain employs TRBV18 and TRBJ2-5; 7 positions match TRBD1. This CDR3 comprises 14 residues. Looked up from germline, CDR1 is KGHSH and CDR2 is LQKENI. Trimming removed 3 bases from V and 5 bases from J; junction bases left unmatched: 6. The CDR3 region is CASSPGARGETQYF. The CDR3 DNA is TGTGCCAGCTCACCTGGGGCCAGGGGGGAGACCCAGTACTTC.

V gene TRBV5-5 combines with J gene TRBJ2-1; TRBD2 matches at 8 bases. The length of the CDR3 is 13 residues. The germline gives CDR1 SGHKS, CDR2 YYEKEE (reference sequence). V shed 6 bases, J shed 10 bases, and the junction held 9 bases outside the gene matches. CDR3 protein: CASTLGLAGEQFF. CDR3 nucleotides: TGTGCCAGCACCCTTGGACTAGCCGGAGAGCAGTTCTTC.

This chain links TRBV7-9 with TRBJ1-1, with a tentative D call TRBD1 (5 bases). In germline, CDR1 is SEHNR, CDR2 FQNEAQ (reference sequence). The CDR3 is made up of 13 amino acids. V lost 4 bases and J 2 bases, leaving 8 bases between the germline ends. This CDR3 is CASSSRGNTEAFF. The CDR3 DNA reads TGTGCCAGCAGCTCTAGGGGAAACACTGAAGCTTTCTTT. Supplemented by reference TRBV7-9 and TRBJ1-1, the full variable domain reads DTGVSQNPRHKITKRGQNVTFRCDPISEHNRLYWYRQTLGQGPEFLTYFQNEAQLEKSRLLSDRFSAERPKGSFSTLEIQRTEQGDSAMYLCASSSRGNTEAFFGQGTRLTVV.

This clone was found a few times. The V call is TRBV18, the J call TRBJ2-7, with TRBD2 matching 8 bases. The CDR3 is 14 amino acids. V gave up 2 bases and J gave up 7 bases; unmatched junction bases: 7. The germline V gene has CDR1 KGHSH and CDR2 LQKENI. The CDR3 sequence is CASSPAGGLGEQYF. The DNA for the CDR3 is TGTGCCAGCTCACCAGCGGGGGGCTTGGGGGAGCAGTACTTC. The variable domain in full, completed from reference TRBV18 and TRBJ2-7, reads NAGVMQNPRHLVRRRGQEARLRCSPMKGHSHVYWYRQLPEEGLKFMVYLQKENIIDESGMPKERFSAEFPKEGPSILRIQQVVRGDSAAYFCASSPAGGLGEQYFGPGTRLTVT.

The CDR3 nucleotides read TGTGCCAGTAGCAACGGACAGGGGGATAGCTACGAGCAGTACTTC. Translating gives CASSNGQGDSYEQYF. The V and J genes are TRBV19 and TRBJ2-7; 10 bases are a match to TRBD1. The CDR3 is 15 amino acids. Trimming took 6 bases from V and 3 from J; bases not matched to a gene: 8. The germline V gene has CDR1 LNHDA and CDR2 SQIVND (reference sequence).

The chain has TRBV4-1 and TRBJ2-7; a weak D match, TRBD1 (6 bases). CDR1 and CDR2 from the germline V gene are MGHRA and YSYEKL. The CDR3 is 15 amino acids. The V end lost 4 bases, the J end lost 3 bases, and 16 bases lay between the germline ends. The CDR3 protein is CASSLTGTTNYEQYF. The CDR3 DNA reads as TGCGCCAGCAGCCTTACCGGGACAACAAACTACGAGCAGTACTTC.